This passage covers 14 T cell receptor beta chains from one sample sequenced in a study of T cell changes during pregnancy in multiple sclerosis. TCRdb's copy holds only in-frame clones and misses some; the assay was immunoSEQ multiplex PCR. The sample contains around 29,000 clones, 75% to 90% of which appear only once. This sample comprised CD4+ T cells from peripheral blood mononuclear cells, obtained in the first trimester of pregnancy. The receptors were gathered from a female donor in good health, enrolled as a control in a pregnancy study.

The chain is built from TRBV4-3 and TRBJ1-2; a possible D gene is TRBD1 (6 bases). Germline lookup yields CDR1 LGHNA and CDR2 YSLEER. The CDR3 spans 14 residues. The germline V and J ends were trimmed by 0 bases and 3 bases, with 8 bases remaining between them. CDR3 region: CASSQEGAYYGYTF. CDR3 nucleotides: TGCGCCAGCAGCCAAGAGGGGGCATACTATGGCTACACCTTC.

The genes are TRBV7-2 and TRBJ1-2, with 7 bases lining up with TRBD1. The CDR3 runs to 17 residues. Germline loops: CDR1 SGHTA, CDR2 FQGNSA. The V and J ends lost 7 bases and 6 bases, in that order; junction bases with no gene match: 20. The CDR3 DNA sequence: TGTGCCAGCATCCAAACACGCCTCAACAGGGGATTGGATGGCTACACCTTC. Amino acids: CASIQTRLNRGLDGYTF.

The CDR3 loop is CASSPGGLQPQHF. CDR3 in DNA: TGTGCCAGCAGCCCAGGGGGTCTGCAGCCCCAGCATTTT. This rearrangement joins TRBV11-2 to TRBJ1-5; 7 bases are a match to TRBD1. The germline CDR1 and CDR2 sequences are SGHAT and FQNNGV. The CDR3 runs to 13 residues. With 5 bases clipped from V and 7 bases from J, the junction kept 5 bases outside the gene matches.

The V and J genes are TRBV11-2 and TRBJ1-4, with D unclear. The length of the CDR3 is 14 residues. Trimming cost V 5 bases and J 4 bases, with 11 bases left between them. Germline CDR1 and CDR2: SGHAT and FQNNGV. CDR3 loop: CASSQQKDNEKLFF. Written as DNA, the CDR3 is TGTGCCAGCAGCCAACAGAAAGATAATGAAAAACTGTTTTTT.

The V call is TRBV11-3, the J call TRBJ1-5; D is possibly TRBD1 (6 bases). The germline V gene encodes CDR1 SGHNT and CDR2 YENEEA. This CDR3 contains 17 residues. V was shortened by 1 base and J by 3 bases, with 16 bases between the two germline ends. The CDR3 spells CASSLGPMDRFNQPQHF. The CDR3 region has the DNA TGTGCCAGCAGCTTAGGACCAATGGACAGATTCAATCAGCCCCAGCATTTT. The entire variable domain, with the rest obtained from reference TRBV11-3 and TRBJ1-5, is as follows: EAGVVQSPRYKIIEKKQPVAFWCNPISGHNTLYWYLQNLGQGPELLIRYENEEAVDDSQLPKDRFSAERLKGVDSTLKIQPAELGDSAVYLCASSLGPMDRFNQPQHFGDGTRLSIL.

The chain employs TRBV25-1 and TRBJ2-7; D might be TRBD2 (5 bases). Germline loops: CDR1 MGHDK, CDR2 SYGVNS. V gave up 3 bases and J gave up 3 bases, with 15 bases separating them. This CDR3 comprises 15 residues. As DNA, the CDR3 is TGTGCCAGCAGTGACCCCGGGGAAAGAGACTACGAGCAGTACTTC. Amino acid sequence: CASSDPGERDYEQYF.

V gene TRBV4-1 combines with J gene TRBJ2-7; weak D call: TRBD2 (7 bases). Germline CDR1 reads MGHRA; CDR2 reads YSYEKL. The CDR3 totals 13 residues. V was shortened by 4 bases and J by 3 bases, with 10 bases between the two germline ends. Here the CDR3 reads CASSLGGDYEQYF. The CDR3 DNA follows: TGCGCCAGCAGCCTAGGGGGGGACTACGAGCAGTACTTC.

The chain combines TRBV6-5 with TRBJ1-1, with 7 bases aligning to TRBD1. From germline, CDR1 is MNHEY and CDR2 SVGAGI. This CDR3 has 13 residues. V lost 4 bases to trimming and J lost 10 bases; unmatched junction nucleotides: 9. CDR3: CASSSTYRGIAFF. Written as DNA, the CDR3 is TGTGCCAGCAGTTCAACTTACAGGGGAATAGCTTTCTTT.

The CDR3 reads CASSEGRGEEKLFF. Here the CDR3 DNA reads TGCGCCAGCAGTGAGGGCAGGGGGGAAGAAAAACTGTTTTTT. The chain carries TRBV10-1 and TRBJ1-4; 7 bases line up with TRBD1. With V trimmed by 2 bases and J by 8 bases, 5 bases remained unmatched. Germline loops: CDR1 WNHNN, CDR2 SYGVQD (reference sequence). The CDR3 length is 14 residues.

V gene TRBV6-5 combines with J gene TRBJ2-1; 7 bases agree with TRBD2. CDR3 length equals 14 residues. The germline CDR1 and CDR2 sequences are MNHEY and SVGAGI. Unmatched junction bases numbered 9, after V lost 8 bases and J lost 5 bases. Here the CDR3 DNA reads TGTGCCAGCCGCCCGAGCGGGATTCACAATGAGCAGTTCTTC. Translated: CASRPSGIHNEQFF.

This sequence joins TRBV7-2 and TRBJ2-1; 9 positions agree with TRBD2. The CDR3 contains 19 residues. V lost 1 base to trimming and J lost 0 bases; unmatched junction nucleotides: 10. Germline V CDR1 and CDR2: SGHTA, FQGNSA. CDR3 DNA: TGTGCCAGCAGCTTAGGAGATAGCGGGGGCCTCCCCTCCTACAATGAGCAGTTCTTC. It specifies CASSLGDSGGLPSYNEQFF.

J is TRBJ2-7 and V is TRBV5-5, with 10 nucleotides matching TRBD2. V trimming: 2 bases; J trimming: 2 bases; junction bases outside the gene matches: 4. The V gene's germline CDR1 is SGHKS and CDR2 YYEKEE (reference sequence). The CDR3 contains 15 residues. The CDR3 DNA sequence: TGTGCCAGCAGCTTTATAGCGGGAGGCCCCTACGAGCAGTACTTC. This sequence encodes CASSFIAGGPYEQYF.

V gene TRBV7-9 combines with J gene TRBJ2-3; weak D call: TRBD1 (5 bases). CDR3 length equals 14 residues. The germline V gene has CDR1 SEHNR and CDR2 FQNEAQ (reference sequence). V gave up 1 base and J gave up 2 bases, with 7 bases separating them. The CDR3 nucleotides read TGTGCCAGCAGCTTAGGACAGCTCACAGATACGCAGTATTTT. Amino acids: CASSLGQLTDTQYF. Full variable domain (remainder filled in from reference TRBV7-9 and TRBJ2-3): DTGVSQNPRHKITKRGQNVTFRCDPISEHNRLYWYRQTLGQGPEFLTYFQNEAQLEKSRLLSDRFSAERPKGSFSTLEIQRTEQGDSAMYLCASSLGQLTDTQYFGPGTRLTVL.

V usage is TRBV30 and J usage is TRBJ1-1; 9 nucleotides agree with TRBD1. Unmatched junction bases numbered 4, after V lost 2 bases and J lost 3 bases. The germline V gene has CDR1 GTSNPN and CDR2 SVGIG (reference sequence). CDR3 length equals 14 residues. The CDR3 spells CAWSRDRAYTEAFF. CDR3 coding DNA: TGTGCCTGGAGTAGGGACAGGGCCTACACTGAAGCTTTCTTT.